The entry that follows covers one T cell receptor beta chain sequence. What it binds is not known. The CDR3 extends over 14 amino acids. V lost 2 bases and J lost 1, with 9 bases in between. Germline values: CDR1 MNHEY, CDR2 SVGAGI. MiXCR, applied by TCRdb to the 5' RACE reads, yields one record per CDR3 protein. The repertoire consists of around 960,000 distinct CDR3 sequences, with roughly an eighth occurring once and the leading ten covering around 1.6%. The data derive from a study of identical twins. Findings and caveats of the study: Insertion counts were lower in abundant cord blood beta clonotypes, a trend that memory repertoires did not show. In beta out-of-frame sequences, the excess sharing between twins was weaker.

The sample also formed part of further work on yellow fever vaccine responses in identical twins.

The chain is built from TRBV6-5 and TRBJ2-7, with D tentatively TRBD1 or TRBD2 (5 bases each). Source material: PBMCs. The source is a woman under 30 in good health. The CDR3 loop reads CASSYTWGSYEQYF. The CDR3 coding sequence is TGTGCCAGCAGTTACACATGGGGGTCCTACGAGCAGTACTTC.